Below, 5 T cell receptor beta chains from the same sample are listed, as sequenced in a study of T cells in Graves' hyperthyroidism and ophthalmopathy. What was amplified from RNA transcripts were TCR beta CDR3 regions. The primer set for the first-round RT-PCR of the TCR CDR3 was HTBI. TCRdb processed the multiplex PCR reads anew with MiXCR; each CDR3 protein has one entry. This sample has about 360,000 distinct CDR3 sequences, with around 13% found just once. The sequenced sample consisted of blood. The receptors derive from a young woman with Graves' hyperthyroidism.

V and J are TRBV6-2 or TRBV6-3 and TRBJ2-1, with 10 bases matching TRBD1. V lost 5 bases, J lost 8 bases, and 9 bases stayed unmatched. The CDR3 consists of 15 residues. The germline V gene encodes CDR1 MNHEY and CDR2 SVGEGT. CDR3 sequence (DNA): TGTGCCAGCAGTCCCGGGACAGGGGAGGTAGATGAGCAGTTCTTC. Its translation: CASSPGTGEVDEQFF.

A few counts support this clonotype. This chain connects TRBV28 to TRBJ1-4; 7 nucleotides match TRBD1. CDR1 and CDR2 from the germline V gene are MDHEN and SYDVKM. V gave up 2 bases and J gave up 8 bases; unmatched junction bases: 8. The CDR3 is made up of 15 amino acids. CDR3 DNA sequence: TGTGCCAGCAGTTTAATATCAGGGGGACGGGAAAAACTGTTTTTT. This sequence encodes CASSLISGGREKLFF.

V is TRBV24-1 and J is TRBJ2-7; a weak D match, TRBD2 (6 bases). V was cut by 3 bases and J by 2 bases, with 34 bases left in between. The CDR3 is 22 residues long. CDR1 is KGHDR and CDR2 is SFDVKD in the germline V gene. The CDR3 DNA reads TGTGCCACCAGTGATCCATTCGAGGGACTTCAACGAGAACCCTATATGGCCTACGAGCAGTACTTC. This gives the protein CATSDPFEGLQREPYMAYEQYF.

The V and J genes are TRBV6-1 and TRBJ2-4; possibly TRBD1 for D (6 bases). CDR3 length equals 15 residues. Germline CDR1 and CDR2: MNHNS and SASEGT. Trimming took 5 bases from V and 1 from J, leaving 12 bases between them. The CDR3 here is CASSHQGLAKNIQYF. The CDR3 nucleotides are TGTGCCAGCAGTCATCAGGGGCTGGCCAAAAACATTCAGTACTTC.

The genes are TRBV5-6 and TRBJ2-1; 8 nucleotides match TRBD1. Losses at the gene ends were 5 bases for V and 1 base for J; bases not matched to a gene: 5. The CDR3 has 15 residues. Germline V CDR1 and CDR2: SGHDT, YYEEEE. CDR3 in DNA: TGTGCCAGCAGGTCAGGACAGGGTTCCTACAATGAGCAGTTCTTC. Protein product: CASRSGQGSYNEQFF.